The 16 T cell receptor beta chains in this list originate from one sample, sequenced in a study of T-cell reconstitution after alpha-beta-depleted transplantation in children. Construction of the TCRbeta library involved unique molecular identifiers. MiXCR, run by TCRdb on the PCR reads, gives a single entry per CDR3 protein. The sample consists of hundreds of thousands of distinct CDR3 sequences, roughly 13% of them appearing once. This specimen was PBMCs, taken before TCRalphabeta/CD19-depleted stem cell transplant. All receptors derive from a girl aged 2 to 9 with congenital amegakaryocytic thrombocytopenia, due to receive a stem cell transplant.

This clonotype was seen repeatedly, ten times or more. The chain has TRBV5-1 and TRBJ2-7; a possible D gene is TRBD2 (5 bases). The CDR3 contains 16 residues. V lost 3 bases, J lost 2 bases, and 18 bases lay in between. Germline assignment: CDR1 SGHRS and CDR2 YFSETQ. CDR3 amino acids: CASSSVDERGTYEQYF. Here the CDR3 DNA reads TGCGCCAGCAGCTCGGTAGATGAACGGGGAACCTACGAGCAGTACTTC.

The rearrangement uses TRBV27 and TRBJ1-4, with no clear D. Trimming pared 2 bases from V and 7 bases from J, leaving 11 bases between. From germline, CDR1 is MNHEY and CDR2 SMNVEV (reference sequence). This CDR3 spans 14 amino acids. The CDR3 region has the DNA TGTGCCAGCAGTTTAGGGTTGGGCAGTGAAAAACTGTTTTTT. Its protein is CASSLGLGSEKLFF.

This sequence joins TRBV5-6 and TRBJ2-7, with 9 positions matching TRBD1. The V gene end was trimmed by 4 bases and the J gene end by 1 base; junction bases not matched to a gene: 6. The germline CDR1 and CDR2 sequences are SGHDT and YYEEEE. CDR3 length: 15 residues. CDR3 nucleotide sequence: TGTGCCAGCAGCCCGGACAGGGGTTTGTCCTACGAGCAGTACTTC. Translated, it gives CASSPDRGLSYEQYF. Looking up the rest from reference TRBV5-6 and TRBJ2-7 gives the full variable domain: DAGVTQSPTHLIKTRGQQVTLRCSPKSGHDTVSWYQQALGQGPQFIFQYYEEEERQRGNFPDRFSGHQFPNYSSELNVNALLLGDSALYLCASSPDRGLSYEQYFGPGTRLTVT.

This clonotype was picked up many times. V usage is TRBV7-2 and J usage is TRBJ2-1; the D is unclear. V was trimmed by 3 bases and J by 6 bases, leaving 6 bases between them. This CDR3 is built from 12 residues. The germline V gene has CDR1 SGHTA and CDR2 FQGNSA. CDR3 sequence: CASSFYGNEQFF. The CDR3 coding sequence is TGTGCCAGCAGCTTTTACGGCAATGAGCAGTTCTTC.

The chain couples TRBV30 to TRBJ2-1; 9 positions agree with TRBD2. Germline trimming cut 2 bases from V and 15 bases from J; bases unmatched to any gene: 17. Germline values: CDR1 GTSNPN, CDR2 SVGIG (reference sequence). There are 15 residues in the CDR3. This CDR3 is CAWSLSAQRGERAFF. In DNA, the CDR3 is TGTGCCTGGAGTCTTTCAGCTCAGCGGGGGGAGAGGGCGTTCTTC.

The CDR3, as DNA: TGTGCCAGCAGCTTTAGTTTGGGACAGGGGGTGGGGGCCAAAAACATTCAGTACTTC. Translating gives CASSFSLGQGVGAKNIQYF. The chain couples TRBV7-8 to TRBJ2-4, with 11 bases lining up with TRBD1. V gave up 3 bases and J gave up 1 base; unmatched junction bases: 11. Per germline, CDR1 SGHVS and CDR2 FQNEAQ. The CDR3 loop spans 19 amino acids. The variable domain in full, completed from reference TRBV7-8 and TRBJ2-4, reads GAGVSQSPRYKVAKRGQDVALRCDPISGHVSLFWYQQALGQGPEFLTYFQNEAQLDKSGLPSDRFFAERPEGSVSTLKIQRTQQEDSAVYLCASSFSLGQGVGAKNIQYFGAGTRLSVL.

The genes are TRBV2 and TRBJ2-7, with unresolved D. Trimming pared 7 bases from V and 0 bases from J, leaving 10 bases between. Germline V CDR1 and CDR2: SNHLY, FYNNEI. The length of the CDR3 is 13 residues. CDR3 region: CASIFQSSYEQYF. The CDR3 DNA is TGTGCCAGCATTTTCCAGAGCTCCTACGAGCAGTACTTC. The entire variable domain, with the rest obtained from reference TRBV2 and TRBJ2-7, is as follows: EPEVTQTPSHQVTQMGQEVILRCVPISNHLYFYWYRQILGQKVEFLVSFYNNEISEKSEIFDDQFSVERPDGSNFTLKIRSTKLEDSAMYFCASIFQSSYEQYFGPGTRLTVT.

This clonotype was observed a handful of times. One end of the junction varies from germline; a read error may be responsible. The J gene is TRBJ2-7, the V gene TRBV7-8, with D possibly being TRBD1 (5 bases). This CDR3 has 14 amino acids. Germline CDR1 reads SGHVS; CDR2 reads FQNEAQ. CDR3 amino acids: CASSVGRVSDEQYF. The CDR3 DNA reads as TGTGCCAGCAGTGTGGGCAGGGTCTCCGACGAGCAGTACTTC.

This clonotype was detected only a few times. The J gene is TRBJ2-5, the V gene TRBV20-1; 13 nucleotides align to TRBD2. The CDR3 totals 15 residues. The J segment lost 1 base and the V segment lost 6 bases, leaving 5 bases of the junction unmatched. CDR1 and CDR2 from the germline V gene are DFQATT and SNEGSKA (reference sequence). CDR3 DNA: TGCAGTGCCCAACTAGCGGGAGGGCCCCAAGAGACCCAGTACTTC. It translates to CSAQLAGGPQETQYF.

This clonotype was seen more than once but under ten times. The chain is built from TRBV20-1 and TRBJ2-5; D is unclear. Looked up from germline, CDR1 is DFQATT and CDR2 is SNEGSKA (reference sequence). The V end lost 0 bases, the J end lost 5 bases, and 10 bases lay between the germline ends. The CDR3 loop spans 13 amino acids. The CDR3 here is CSARDRGDETQYF. In nucleotides, the CDR3 is TGCAGTGCTAGAGATCGAGGCGACGAGACCCAGTACTTC.

The gene calls are TRBV4-2 and TRBJ2-4, with a tentative D call TRBD2 (7 bases). Germline lookup yields CDR1 LGHNA and CDR2 YNFKEQ. This CDR3 spans 17 amino acids. Deletions cut 0 bases from V and 2 bases from J, with 14 bases between. Here the CDR3 reads CASSQDGRGQTKNIQYF. The CDR3 DNA reads as TGTGCCAGCAGCCAAGATGGGCGGGGGCAAACCAAAAACATTCAGTACTTC.

At least ten counts were recorded for this clonotype. The rearrangement links TRBV21-1 to TRBJ2-7. TRBV21-1 is reported as a pseudogene. There are 15 residues in the CDR3. The CDR3: CASSKPFDTIYEQYF. In DNA form, the CDR3 reads TGTGCCAGCAGCAAGCCCTTCGATACAATCTACGAGCAGTACTTC.

This clonotype was picked up many times. V is TRBV20-1 and J is TRBJ2-1; D unresolved. Germline CDR1 and CDR2: DFQATT and SNEGSKA (reference sequence). This CDR3 has 14 amino acids. Trimming took 3 bases from V and 5 from J, leaving 14 bases between them. The CDR3: CSASLGSPDNEQFF. The CDR3 nucleotides are TGCAGTGCTAGTCTAGGCAGCCCCGACAATGAGCAGTTCTTC.

This chain connects TRBV5-5 to TRBJ1-2; 8 bases are shared with TRBD1. The J segment lost 4 bases and the V segment lost 4 bases, leaving 9 bases of the junction unmatched. This CDR3 spans 15 amino acids. Germline V gene sequence: CDR1 SGHKS, CDR2 YYEKEE (reference sequence). The CDR3 reads CASSPGQGRAYGYTF. Here the CDR3 DNA reads TGTGCCAGCAGCCCTGGACAGGGCAGGGCCTATGGCTACACCTTC.

The gene calls are TRBV28 and TRBJ2-1; D is ambiguous. The CDR3 runs 12 residues. CDR1 MDHEN and CDR2 SYDVKM come from the germline V gene. Trimming removed 5 bases at V and 10 bases at J, with 12 bases between. CDR3 amino acids: CASSMLGREQFF. Written as DNA, the CDR3 is TGTGCCAGCAGTATGCTGGGTAGAGAGCAGTTCTTC.

J is TRBJ1-1 and V is TRBV27; the D is unclear. The germline V gene encodes CDR1 MNHEY and CDR2 SMNVEV (reference sequence). Deletions cut 5 bases from V and 1 base from J, with 14 bases between. This CDR3 is built from 15 residues. CDR3 bases: TGTGCCAGCAGTGACGAAAGGAAGGGGAACACTGAAGCTTTCTTT. It specifies CASSDERKGNTEAFF.